A selection of T cell receptor beta chains follows, all from one sample in a study of cytomegalovirus exposure and HLA in healthy donors. Profiling relied on immunoSEQ multiplex PCR, and the TCRdb table lists in-frame clones only, not all of them. The table has some 160,000 clones, about 88% seen once. The sequenced sample consisted of PBMCs. The receptor set was obtained from a woman under 30 in good health and CMV-seronegative. Both conserved end residues are part of each CDR3. The D gene is left open where the match is weak. Some rows have no size entry. The others give once, few or many, or a class for an expanded clone.

clone_size d_call j_call v_call cdr3_length cdr3_nt cdr3_aa
- TRBD2 TRBJ2-3 TRBV7-3 18 TGTGCCAGCAGCTTTCCAGCGGGAGTGCGACCTAGCACAGATACGCAGTATTTT CASSFPAGVRPSTDTQYF
- - TRBJ1-1 TRBV19 13 TGTGCCAGTGCCTCGACAGGGAACACTGAAGCTTTCTTT CASASTGNTEAFF
- TRBD2 TRBJ2-3 TRBV15 16 TGTGCCACCAGCACGGGCGGGGGGGTATTTGTCGATACGCAGTATTTT CATSTGGGVFVDTQYF
once TRBD2 TRBJ2-1 TRBV6-1 15 TGTGCCAGCATAGCCGGGACTAGCGGGAGACATGAGCAGTTCTTC CASIAGTSGRHEQFF
- - TRBJ2-1 TRBV9 14 TGTGCCAGCAGCGTAATTTCAGAAACCAATGAGCAGTTCTTC CASSVISETNEQFF
once - TRBJ1-5 TRBV28 14 TGTGCCAGCAGTTTATTGAGTGACAATCAGCCCCAGCATTTT CASSLLSDNQPQHF
- - TRBJ2-1 TRBV28 10 TGTGCCAGCGGTAGAGCTTGGCAGTTCTTC CASGRAWQFF
- - TRBJ1-3 TRBV2 14 TGTGCCAGCAGTGAAAACGGTCCTGGAAACACCATATATTTT CASSENGPGNTIYF
- TRBD2 TRBJ2-7 TRBV4-1 16 TGCGCCAGCAGCCAAGGGCGGGCTAGCGGGAGATACGAGCAGTACTTC CASSQGRASGRYEQYF
- - TRBJ2-7 TRBV2 16 TGTGCCAGCAGTGAATCGTGGGCCGCCTCTGGGTACGAGCAGTACTTC CASSESWAASGYEQYF
- TRBD1 TRBJ2-1 TRBV10-2 20 TGCGCCACTAAGGGGCCGGGCCGGGACAGGGGAAAGTGGTCCTACAATGAGCAGTTCTTC CATKGPGRDRGKWSYNEQFF
- - TRBJ1-6 TRBV11-2 17 TGTGCCAGCAGCCCCCTAGGGGGTGGGGTGTGGGATTCACCCCTCCACTTT CASSPLGGGVWDSPLHF
- TRBD1 TRBJ1-1 TRBV11-1 15 TGTGCCAGCAGCAGCGTCACAGGGGGCGCGACTGAAGCTTTCTTT CASSSVTGGATEAFF
- - TRBJ2-7 TRBV6-5 13 TGTGCCAGCAGTTACTCGACTTCGGACGAGCAGTACTTC CASSYSTSDEQYF
- TRBD2 TRBJ2-7 TRBV14 16 TGTGCCAGCAGCCCAACCCCCGGGACTAGCATCTACGAGCAGTACTTC CASSPTPGTSIYEQYF
- - TRBJ1-2 TRBV5-1 14 TGCGCCAGCAGCTCGGAACAGGTGGGCTATGGCTACACCTTC CASSSEQVGYGYTF
- - TRBJ2-3 TRBV7-8 13 TGTGCCAGCAGCACCGGACTCACAGATACGCAGTATTTT CASSTGLTDTQYF
- - TRBJ2-2 TRBV6-1 15 TGTGCCAGCAGTGAGCCCGGTTTCGACACCGGGGAGCTGTTTTTT CASSEPGFDTGELFF
- - TRBJ1-2 TRBV5-4 14 TGTGCCAGCAGCTTGGAGAATAGAGCCTATGGCTACACCTTC CASSLENRAYGYTF
- - TRBJ2-5 TRBV7-9 13 TGTGCCAGCAGCCAAGGGGCAGGGAAGACCCAGTACTTC CASSQGAGKTQYF
- - TRBJ2-3 TRBV30 14 TGTGCCTGGAGGTGGGGGCCTAACACAGATACGCAGTATTTT CAWRWGPNTDTQYF
- - TRBJ1-2 TRBV2 13 TGTGCCAACAATGAAGGGCAGGGCTATGGCTACACCTTC CANNEGQGYGYTF
- TRBD1 TRBJ2-7 TRBV2 14 TGTGCCAGCAGTGGGGACAGGGATCACTACGAGCAGTACTTC CASSGDRDHYEQYF
- TRBD1 TRBJ2-5 TRBV19 15 TGTGCCAGTAGTGCCTCCGGGACAGGGAAAGAGACCCAGTACTTC CASSASGTGKETQYF
once - TRBJ1-6 TRBV7-2 19 TGTGCCAGCAGCTTCCTTATTTCGGGGGAATCGTTTTATAATTCACCCCTCCACTTT CASSFLISGESFYNSPLHF
- TRBD2 TRBJ2-1 TRBV7-3 16 TGTGCCAGCAGCTTGACTAGCGAGATATCCTACAATGAGCAGTTCTTC CASSLTSEISYNEQFF
- - TRBJ1-2 TRBV11-2 13 TGTGCCAGCAGCTTAGGGAGGGAGGATGGCTACACCTTC CASSLGREDGYTF
once TRBD1 TRBJ1-1 TRBV30 13 TGTGCCCTCCGGACAGGGGGCTTAGCTGAAGCTTTCTTT CALRTGGLAEAFF
- - TRBJ1-5 TRBV2 13 TGTGCCAGCAGTGGACAGGGCAATCAGCCCCAGCATTTT CASSGQGNQPQHF
- TRBD2 TRBJ2-3 TRBV7-9 15 TGTGCCAGCAGCTTGAGGTTAATTTCGGGAGGTACGCAGTATTTT CASSLRLISGGTQYF
- - TRBJ1-6 TRBV2 15 TGTGCCAGCAGTGAGGAAGGAGGCTATAATTCACCCCTCCACTTT CASSEEGGYNSPLHF
- - TRBJ1-2 TRBV6-5 14 TGTGCCAGCAGCCCTCTTGGGACATACTATGGCTACACCTTC CASSPLGTYYGYTF
- - TRBJ1-4 TRBV4-1 14 TGCGCCAGCAGCCCTATCCGCCGGAATGAAAAACTGTTTTTT CASSPIRRNEKLFF
few - TRBJ1-4 TRBV28 14 TGTGCCAGCAGTTTAAGGCTGGACGGCCGATCGGAGGTTTTT CASSLRLDGRSEVF
- - TRBJ1-4 TRBV27 15 TGTGCCAGCAGATTGGGGGGGGCTACTAATGAAAAACTGTTTTTT CASRLGGATNEKLFF
few TRBD1 TRBJ1-3 TRBV7-9 14 TGTGCCAGCAGCCCCCGGGACAGAGGAAACACCATATATTTT CASSPRDRGNTIYF
- - TRBJ1-1 TRBV5-1 15 TGCGCCAGCAGCTTGTCTATCACGATGAACACTGAAGCTTTCTTT CASSLSITMNTEAFF
- TRBD1 TRBJ2-3 TRBV6-5 15 TGTGCCAGCACTAAATGGGACAGGGGCACAGATACGCAGTATTTT CASTKWDRGTDTQYF
once - TRBJ1-6 TRBV2 14 TGTGCCAGCACCGTAATCAATAGGGGTCCACCCCTCCACTTT CASTVINRGPPLHF
- TRBD1 TRBJ1-2 TRBV28 15 TGTGCCAGCAGATTACAGGGGGCTCTTTACTATGGCTACACCTTC CASRLQGALYYGYTF
- - TRBJ1-1 TRBV27 13 TGTGCCAGCAGTCAAGGGGTGAACACTGAAGCTTTCTTT CASSQGVNTEAFF
- - TRBJ2-7 TRBV29-1 11 TGCAGCGTTCGTTACTCCTACGAGCAGTACTTC CSVRYSYEQYF
- TRBD1 TRBJ2-1 TRBV7-8 15 TGTGCCAGCAGCTTGGGGCGGGACAGGTACAATGAGCAGTTCTTC CASSLGRDRYNEQFF
- TRBD1 TRBJ1-1 TRBV28 17 TGTGCCAGCAGTTTATGGGGATTGGGACAGTCCAACACTGAAGCTTTCTTT CASSLWGLGQSNTEAFF
- TRBD2 TRBJ2-2 TRBV4-1 14 TGCGCCAGCAGCCAAGGGACTAGCGCCGGGGAGCTGTTTTTT CASSQGTSAGELFF
- - TRBJ1-1 TRBV7-8 17 TGTGCCAGCAGCACTAGATTCCCCGCGGAAGGGAACACTGAAGCTTTCTTT CASSTRFPAEGNTEAFF
- - TRBJ2-1 TRBV28 16 TGTGCCATCTGTCAAACAGAATGGGGGGGCCCCTGTTTACAGTTCTTC CAICQTEWGGPCLQFF
- - TRBJ1-2 TRBV7-9 15 TGTTCCAGCAGCTTAGCGCCGAGAGCTGGCTATGGCTACACCTTC CSSSLAPRAGYGYTF